The T cell receptor beta chain under discussion was sequenced for a study of T-cell memory formation after mild COVID-19. This clonotype showed up just a few times. Deletions cut 2 bases from V and 5 bases from J, with 7 bases between. Germline values: CDR1 LGHDT, CDR2 YNNKEL (reference sequence). This CDR3 is 13 amino acids long. From 5'RACE with constant-segment primers came TCR alpha and TCR beta cDNA libraries that carried sample barcodes and UMIs. TCRdb processed the 5' RACE reads anew with MiXCR; each CDR3 protein has one entry. The data contain about 560,000 distinct CDR3 sequences, around 16% of them singletons.

The rearrangement joins TRBV3-1 to TRBJ1-5; no clear D gene. The sequenced material came from PBMCs or a T cell subset sorted from them (not recorded which). The source is an adult woman who had mild COVID-19 (a few samples of this study predate the infection). Cell type and time point are not known. In DNA, the CDR3 is TGTGCCAGCAGCCAATCTAGGGATCAGCCCCAGCATTTT. Translation gives CASSQSRDQPQHF.